This T cell receptor beta chain was recorded in a study of T-cell reconstitution after alpha-beta-depleted transplantation in children. This clonotype was seen ten or more times. Unique molecular identifiers were incorporated when the TCRbeta library was constructed. TCRdb reprocessed the PCR reads via MiXCR and lists one record per CDR3 protein. The sample includes 300,000 to 350,000 distinct CDR3 sequences, 15% to 20% seen only once; the top ten take 35% to 50%. CDR1 and CDR2 (germline): MGHRA, YSYEKL. The CDR3 is 13 amino acids. The V end was cut by 1 base, the J end by 5 bases, with 6 bases between.

The chain is built from TRBV4-1 and TRBJ2-1, with D perhaps matching TRBD2 (5 bases). Sample: PBMCs, mostly from graft donor cells, taken 360 days after TCRalphabeta/CD19-depleted stem cell transplant. The origin of this receptor is a male patient under 10 years old who had a stem cell transplant for acute lymphoblastic leukemia, so the T cells may come from the graft donor. The CDR3 loop is CASSQVGDNEQFF. The DNA of the CDR3 is TGCGCCAGCAGCCAAGTCGGGGACAATGAGCAGTTCTTC.